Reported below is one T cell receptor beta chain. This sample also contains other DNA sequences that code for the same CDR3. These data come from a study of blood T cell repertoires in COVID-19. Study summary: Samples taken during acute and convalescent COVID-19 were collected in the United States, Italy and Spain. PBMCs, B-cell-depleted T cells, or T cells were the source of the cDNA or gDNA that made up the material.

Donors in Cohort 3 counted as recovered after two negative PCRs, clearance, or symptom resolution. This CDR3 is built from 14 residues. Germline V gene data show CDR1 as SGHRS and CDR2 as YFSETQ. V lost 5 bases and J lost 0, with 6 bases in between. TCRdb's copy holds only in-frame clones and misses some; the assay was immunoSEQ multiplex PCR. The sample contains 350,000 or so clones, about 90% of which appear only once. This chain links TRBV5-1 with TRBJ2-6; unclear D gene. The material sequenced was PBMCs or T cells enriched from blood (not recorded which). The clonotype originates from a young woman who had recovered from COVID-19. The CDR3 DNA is TGCGCCAGCAGTCAGAACTCTGGGGCCAACGTCCTGACTTTC. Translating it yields CASSQNSGANVLTF.